A single sample is the source of the 26 T cell receptor beta chains below, sequenced in a study of cytomegalovirus exposure and HLA in healthy donors. The PCR was carried out with 60 Vbeta primers and 13 Jbeta primers. Assay used: immunoSEQ multiplex PCR; TCRdb lists only in-frame clones, some missing. The data contain around 110,000 clones, 74% of them singletons. Sequences were obtained from PBMCs. The receptors come from a woman aged 40 to 55 in good health and CMV-seropositive.

This chain links TRBV30 with TRBJ2-1; possible D gene TRBD1, 6 bases. V was clipped by 4 bases and J by 5 bases, with 18 bases between them. CDR1 and CDR2 from the germline V gene are GTSNPN and SVGIG (reference sequence). This CDR3 is 15 amino acids long. The CDR3 reads CAWTRTLTGHNEQFF. The DNA for the CDR3 is TGTGCCTGGACCCGAACGCTGACAGGACACAATGAGCAGTTCTTC.

The CDR3 nucleotides read TGCGCCAGCAGCCAAGACCCGCGGCGGGGGGCAGCCTACAATGAGCAGTTCTTC. It yields the protein CASSQDPRRGAAYNEQFF. The chain carries TRBV4-3 and TRBJ2-1; TRBD2 aligns across 8 bases. Germline values: CDR1 LGHNA, CDR2 YSLEER. The CDR3 is 18 amino acids. V shed 0 bases, J shed 2 bases, and the junction held 9 bases outside the gene matches.

The chain recombines TRBV7-6 with TRBJ2-5; the match to TRBD1 covers 12 bases. V lost 1 base to trimming and J lost 6 bases; unmatched junction nucleotides: 3. The germline V gene encodes CDR1 SGHVS and CDR2 FNYEAQ. The CDR3 sequence is 15 residues long. The CDR3, as DNA: TGTGCCAGCAGCTTAGAGGGACAGGGGGCCAAGACCCAGTACTTC. Its translation is CASSLEGQGAKTQYF.

The V call is TRBV6-1, the J call TRBJ1-6, with 7 bases aligning to TRBD1. The CDR3 runs 14 residues. Losses at the gene ends were 8 bases for V and 5 bases for J; bases not matched to a gene: 6. In germline, CDR1 is MNHNS, CDR2 SASEGT. The CDR3 here is CASRRGQNNSPLHF. In DNA form, the CDR3 reads TGTGCCAGCCGGAGGGGACAGAATAATTCACCCCTCCACTTT.

This chain links TRBV28 with TRBJ2-1, with D perhaps matching TRBD1 (5 bases). V dropped 6 bases and J dropped 8 bases, with 17 bases sitting between them. The germline V gene encodes CDR1 MDHEN and CDR2 SYDVKM. CDR3 size: 14 residues. CDR3 coding DNA: TGTGCCAGCAGCCGCGCCTTGAGCAGGGATGAGCAGTTCTTC. Its translation is CASSRALSRDEQFF.

Only a few counts were recorded for this clone. This sequence joins TRBV15 and TRBJ1-2; the D gene is possibly TRBD1 (6 bases). CDR1 LNHNV and CDR2 YYDKDF come from the germline V gene (reference sequence). With 1 base removed from V and 4 bases from J, the gap between germline ends came to 19 bases. The CDR3 runs 17 residues. CDR3 in DNA: TGTGCCACCAGCAGAGGCGTTAGGGGGTCCTCGCTCTATGGCTACACCTTC. Protein sequence: CATSRGVRGSSLYGYTF.

This clone occurred a few times. V usage is TRBV2 and J usage is TRBJ1-5, with TRBD1 identical over 10 bases. With V trimmed by 6 bases and J by 2 bases, 4 bases remained unmatched. CDR1 is SNHLY, CDR2 FYNNEI, per germline. CDR3 size: 15 residues. The CDR3 nucleotides are TGTGCCAGCAGGTACGGGACAGGGGGCAATCAGCCCCAGCATTTT. Translation: CASRYGTGGNQPQHF.

This clone was recorded a few times. The chain employs TRBV29-1 and TRBJ2-3; tentatively, D is TRBD1 (6 bases). The CDR3 is 12 residues long. Germline values: CDR1 SQVTM, CDR2 ANQGSEA. In DNA form, the CDR3 reads TGCTCTGACCAGGGGTTAGGAGATACGCAGTATTTT. Encoded protein: CSDQGLGDTQYF.

This chain uses TRBV10-3 with TRBJ2-7; 7 positions agree with TRBD1. The germline gives CDR1 ENHRY, CDR2 SYGVKD. The V and J ends lost 6 bases and 5 bases, in that order; junction bases with no gene match: 4. This CDR3 spans 12 amino acids. The CDR3 region has the DNA TGTGCCATCAGCTTAACAGGGGACGAGCAGTACTTC. Its protein product is CAISLTGDEQYF.

This clone showed up just once. This same CDR3 is encoded by further DNA sequences in the sample. The V call is TRBV15, the J call TRBJ1-4; no reliable D call. The germline V gene encodes CDR1 LNHNV and CDR2 YYDKDF (reference sequence). The CDR3 sequence is 16 residues long. Deletions cut 1 base from V and 1 base from J, with 10 bases between. The CDR3 here is CATSRARVVTNEKLFF. The CDR3 bases are TGTGCCACCAGCAGAGCGCGGGTAGTAACTAATGAAAAACTGTTTTTT.

There are a few counts of this clone. The chain couples TRBV4-3 to TRBJ2-1, with 8 bases that match TRBD2. CDR1 is LGHNA and CDR2 is YSLEER in the germline V gene. J gave up 1 base and V 4 bases, and 6 bases lay outside the gene matches. CDR3 length: 16 amino acids. This CDR3 is CASSRARGGSYNEQFF. For the CDR3, the DNA is TGCGCCAGCAGCCGCGCCCGCGGGGGGTCCTACAATGAGCAGTTCTTC.

The chain joins TRBV28 to TRBJ2-5; maybe TRBD1 (5 bases). CDR1 MDHEN and CDR2 SYDVKM come from the germline V gene. The CDR3 loop spans 14 amino acids. V was cut by 2 bases and J by 3 bases, with 10 bases left in between. The CDR3 spells CASSLAGLKETQYF. Here the CDR3 DNA reads TGTGCCAGCAGTTTAGCAGGGTTGAAAGAGACCCAGTACTTC. Complete variable domain (other parts from reference TRBV28 and TRBJ2-5): DVKVTQSSRYLVKRTGEKVFLECVQDMDHENMFWYRQDPGLGLRLIYFSYDVKMKEKGDIPEGYSVSREKKERFSLILESASTNQTSMYLCASSLAGLKETQYFGPGTRLLVL.

V is TRBV10-3 and J is TRBJ2-5; TRBD1 might be the D (6 bases). The CDR3 has 15 amino acids. V shed 0 bases and J shed 5 bases, with 13 bases lying between them. Per the germline V gene, CDR1 is ENHRY and CDR2 is SYGVKD. The CDR3 DNA follows: TGTGCCATCAGTGAGTCCACAGGGTTAGGGGAGACCCAGTACTTC. Encoded protein: CAISESTGLGETQYF.

In this sample, this clone turned up a few times. CDR3 sequence: CASSGPGINTEAFF. CDR3 DNA: TGTGCCAGCAGTGGGCCAGGGATAAACACTGAAGCTTTCTTT. The chain recombines TRBV2 with TRBJ1-1; weak D call: TRBD1 (5 bases). Per the germline V gene, CDR1 is SNHLY and CDR2 is FYNNEI. This CDR3 contains 14 residues. Trimming removed 4 bases from V and 2 bases from J, with 11 bases in between.

This clone was counted a few times. This chain joins TRBV10-3 and TRBJ1-3; 7 positions agree with TRBD1. Trimming at V came to 11 bases and at J to 4 bases, leaving 5 bases not matched to a gene. Germline-derived CDR1 and CDR2 are ENHRY and SYGVKD. This CDR3 spans 12 amino acids. The CDR3 DNA is TGTGCCCTAAGGGGGCGCGGAAACACCATATATTTT. Amino acids: CALRGRGNTIYF.

This clone was observed a handful of times. The chain carries TRBV7-2 and TRBJ1-1; D is uncertain. V lost 3 bases, J lost 1 base, and 6 bases lay in between. Germline V gives CDR1 SGHTA, CDR2 FQGNSA. The CDR3 has 13 amino acids. The CDR3 spells CASSFRRNTEAFF. CDR3 sequence (DNA): TGTGCCAGCAGCTTCCGCAGGAACACTGAAGCTTTCTTT.

The chain links TRBV10-3 to TRBJ2-1, with a weak D call TRBD2 (6 bases). Germline CDR1 is ENHRY and CDR2 is SYGVKD. Between the trimmed V and J ends, which lost 4 bases and 8 bases, there was a span of 6 bases. This CDR3 comprises 11 residues. Here the CDR3 reads CAISGGDEQFF. The CDR3 DNA is TGTGCCATCAGTGGGGGGGATGAGCAGTTCTTC.

The V call is TRBV11-2, the J call TRBJ1-6; no definite D call. Looked up from germline, CDR1 is SGHAT and CDR2 is FQNNGV. V was trimmed by 5 bases and J by 2 bases, leaving 19 bases between them. The CDR3 is made up of 18 amino acids. The CDR3 DNA reads as TGTGCCAGCAGCCCTGTCGGGAGGAAAGGCGCCTATAATTCACCCCTCCACTTT. Its protein is CASSPVGRKGAYNSPLHF. The full variable domain, in which reference TRBV11-2 and TRBJ1-6 provide the parts outside the CDR3, is EAGVAQSPRYKIIEKRQSVAFWCNPISGHATLYWYQQILGQGPKLLIQFQNNGVVDDSQLPKDRFSAERLKGVDSTLKIQPAKLEDSAVYLCASSPVGRKGAYNSPLHFGNGTRLTVT.

The chain has TRBV19 and TRBJ2-7; D is unclear. Trimming cost V 4 bases and J 1 base, with 14 bases left between them. The CDR3 length is 15 residues. Germline V gene data show CDR1 as LNHDA and CDR2 as SQIVND (reference sequence). This CDR3 is CASSSMAGGSYEQYF. CDR3 sequence (DNA): TGTGCCAGTAGTAGTATGGCAGGTGGATCCTACGAGCAGTACTTC.

V usage is TRBV6-1 and J usage is TRBJ2-7, with a possible D match to TRBD1 (6 bases). V was cut by 5 bases and J by 7 bases, with 18 bases left in between. In germline, CDR1 is MNHNS, CDR2 SASEGT. The CDR3 consists of 14 residues. CDR3 DNA sequence: TGTGCCAGCAGTATACGACAGGAGGCTGAAGAGCAGTACTTC. Translated: CASSIRQEAEEQYF.

The rearrangement uses TRBV5-4 and TRBJ1-5, with 7 bases aligning to TRBD1. After removal of 2 bases from V and 3 bases from J, the junction contained 5 bases not matched to a gene. This CDR3 is 15 amino acids long. The V gene's germline CDR1 is SGHNT and CDR2 YYREEE (reference sequence). The CDR3 spells CASSFGGTVNQPQHF. In DNA form, the CDR3 reads TGTGCCAGCAGCTTTGGCGGGACAGTCAATCAGCCCCAGCATTTT.

V usage is TRBV2 and J usage is TRBJ1-5; 8 nucleotides align to TRBD1. The CDR3 has 15 amino acids. With V trimmed by 2 bases and J by 4 bases, 4 bases remained unmatched. Germline V lookup: CDR1 SNHLY, CDR2 FYNNEI. The CDR3 loop reads CASSEITGGNQPQHF. The CDR3 DNA is TGTGCCAGCAGTGAAATAACAGGGGGGAATCAGCCCCAGCATTTT. The whole variable domain, remainder taken from reference TRBV2 and TRBJ1-5, is EPEVTQTPSHQVTQMGQEVILRCVPISNHLYFYWYRQILGQKVEFLVSFYNNEISEKSEIFDDQFSVERPDGSNFTLKIRSTKLEDSAMYFCASSEITGGNQPQHFGDGTRLSIL.

The chain recombines TRBV25-1 with TRBJ1-5; 8 nucleotides agree with TRBD1. V shed 3 bases, J shed 6 bases, and the junction held 7 bases outside the gene matches. Germline loops: CDR1 MGHDK, CDR2 SYGVNS. The CDR3 is made up of 15 amino acids. The DNA for the CDR3 is TGTGCCAGCAGTGATTCGGGGACAGGTTTTCAGCCCCAGCATTTT. It encodes CASSDSGTGFQPQHF.

This chain connects TRBV13 to TRBJ2-3; D possibly corresponds to TRBD2 (5 bases). Trimming pared 2 bases from V and 2 bases from J, leaving 14 bases between. From germline, CDR1 is PRHDT and CDR2 FYEKMQ (reference sequence). The CDR3 runs 16 residues. In DNA, the CDR3 is TGTGCCAGCAGCTTAAGGCCTAGCCAAAACACAGATACGCAGTATTTT. As protein: CASSLRPSQNTDTQYF.

The rearrangement links TRBV6-5 to TRBJ1-2; the match to TRBD1 covers 7 bases. The ends lost 7 bases at V and 4 bases at J; junction bases unmatched: 12. Germline CDR1 MNHEY, CDR2 SVGAGI. The CDR3 covers 15 residues. CDR3: CASTPRQGRAYGYTF. In nucleotides, the CDR3 is TGTGCCAGCACCCCCAGACAGGGCAGGGCCTATGGCTACACCTTC.

The chain carries TRBV6-5 and TRBJ2-7, with TRBD1 identical over 7 bases. The CDR3 is made up of 15 amino acids. V shed 2 bases, J shed 5 bases, and the junction held 9 bases outside the gene matches. Germline-derived CDR1 and CDR2 are MNHEY and SVGAGI. CDR3 protein: CASSYQYETGNEQYF. DNA of the CDR3: TGTGCCAGCAGTTACCAATACGAGACAGGGAACGAGCAGTACTTC.